In this sample, the clone carrying this T cell receptor (beta chain) turned up many times. Its antigen is not known. The V gene's germline CDR1 is DFQATT and CDR2 SNEGSKA (reference sequence). V was cut by 2 bases and J by 0 bases, with 11 bases left in between. This CDR3 spans 15 amino acids. The entry originates in a study of neurological immune-mediated disorders. Whole-study results and caveats: Phylogenetic grouping assigned the repertoires of 18 of 34 multiple sclerosis patients to a single related-CDR3 cluster, representing a possible signature. Patients with HTLV-1-associated myelopathy showed the most TCR clonal expansion. Those with multiple sclerosis showed the least, falling below healthy controls.

A single record per CDR3 protein comes from TCRdb applying MiXCR to the 5' RACE reads. The sample lists tens of thousands of distinct CDR3 sequences; 2% to 3% were seen once. Sequencing used PBMCs. The V call is TRBV20-1, the J call TRBJ2-1, with D possibly matching TRBD2 (6 bases). The TCR was taken from a woman under 40 with multiple sclerosis. DNA for the CDR3: TGCAGTGCTAGACCAAGGCGGGGCTCCTACAATGAGCAGTTCTTC. Amino acids: CSARPRRGSYNEQFF.